The rows below give T cell receptor beta chains drawn from one sample of a study of T cell repertoires in cytomegalovirus infection. TCRdb recomputed calls from the reads with MiXCR, one row per CDR3 protein. This table holds 200,000 to 300,000 distinct CDR3 sequences, approximately 13% found once. The sample comprised PBMCs. The source of these receptors is a human donor in good health (CMV status not recorded). Some clones in this sample may be carry-over from other donors' samples. Both conserved end residues are part of each CDR3. The order of the fields is CDR3 protein, clone size, V gene, J gene, CDR3 length. Clone size is not always given. Where it is, it says once, few, many or a class for expanded clones.

CASRSSGRAYEQYF	few	TRBV12-3/TRBV12-4	TRBJ2-7	14
CASSAPGTYNEQFF	many	TRBV28	TRBJ2-1	14
CSASDGQSSTDTQYF	few	TRBV20-1	TRBJ2-3	15
CASRTDSTASYNEQFF	NA	TRBV6-2/TRBV6-3	TRBJ2-1	16
CASSSRQGYTEAFF	NA	TRBV12-3/TRBV12-4	TRBJ1-1	14
CASSHSGLNSPLHF	few	TRBV14	TRBJ1-6	14
CASSSLHRGGGIAKNIQYF	many	TRBV7-2	TRBJ2-4	19
CASSLGQIISNYGYTF	many	TRBV7-2	TRBJ1-2	16
CSVVRTGNNYGYTF	few	TRBV29-1	TRBJ1-2	14
CASTLRGQGGTEAFF	many	TRBV6-1	TRBJ1-1	15
CASSLALAAKGTDTQYF	few	TRBV5-1	TRBJ2-3	17
CASSSPSHEQFF	NA	TRBV6-2/TRBV6-3	TRBJ2-1	12
CASSFGGGTEAFF	many	TRBV6-2/TRBV6-3	TRBJ1-1	13
CASSGGGGAKETQYF	NA	TRBV2	TRBJ2-5	15
CASSFSDTQYF	many	TRBV12-3/TRBV12-4	TRBJ2-3	11
CASRVPGANVLTF	few	TRBV28	TRBJ2-6	13
CSAGGYYEQYF	NA	TRBV29-1	TRBJ2-7	11
CASSSLGQLWLPEAFF	many	TRBV5-6	TRBJ1-1	16
CSVEGGNIQYF	many	TRBV29-1	TRBJ2-4	11
CASSEAGQGTGELFF	few	TRBV2	TRBJ2-2	15
CASSQKTPSGPGKLFF	NA	TRBV4-1	TRBJ1-4	16
CASSPRTGYNEQFF	many	TRBV7-9	TRBJ2-1	14
CASSFWGTGELFF	NA	TRBV7-3	TRBJ2-2	13
CAISVDRTYEQYF	NA	TRBV10-3	TRBJ2-7	13
CASSLPGLAVYEQYF	NA	TRBV28	TRBJ2-7	15
CASSSKITGRGGYEQYF	many	TRBV28	TRBJ2-7	17
CASSPHRATNEKLFF	few	TRBV7-2	TRBJ1-4	15
CASSFSPFRGLRETQYF	few	TRBV12-3/TRBV12-4	TRBJ2-5	17
CSVVEGANVLTF	few	TRBV29-1	TRBJ2-6	12
CASITRAGTYNEQFF	many	TRBV6-2/TRBV6-3	TRBJ2-1	15
CASSLSAGTTEAFF	many	TRBV6-2/TRBV6-3	TRBJ1-1	14
CASSFVREETQYF	many	TRBV5-5	TRBJ2-5	13
CASSLAQQNEQYF	many	TRBV7-8	TRBJ2-7	13
CASSFKLGYNSPLHF	many	TRBV7-2	TRBJ1-6	15
CASSLGQGGQPQHF	NA	TRBV5-6	TRBJ1-5	14
CASSYSGTGGYEQYF	many	TRBV5-8	TRBJ2-7	15
CSARGQGHGYTF	NA	TRBV20-1	TRBJ1-2	12
CASSPDRTDRNQPQHF	few	TRBV6-5	TRBJ1-5	16
CASSIALGQLAKNIQYF	NA	TRBV19	TRBJ2-4	17